The present T cell receptor beta chain was sequenced within a study of T-cell reconstitution after alpha-beta-depleted transplantation in children. V was cut by 4 bases and J by 0 bases, with 10 bases left in between. The CDR3 has 14 amino acids. Unique molecular identifiers featured in how the TCRbeta library was prepared. One entry per CDR3 protein results from TCRdb running MiXCR on the PCR reads. This sample has some 500,000 distinct CDR3 sequences, with about 18% found just once. The TCR comes from a human donor who donated a stem cell graft to a child with acute lymphoblastic leukemia. The chain uses TRBV12-3 or TRBV12-4 and TRBJ2-7; no reliable D call. The input for sequencing was PBMCs from the stem cell graft donor, taken from the stem cell graft. The CDR3 loop reads CASSSDGFSYEQYF. In DNA form, the CDR3 reads TGTGCCAGCAGTTCAGACGGATTCTCCTACGAGCAGTACTTC.